This TCR beta chain was captured in a study of cytomegalovirus exposure and HLA in healthy donors. Study-wide findings and caveats: Analysis performed later found more than 15,000 TCR beta sequences associated with HLA alleles at 0.05 false discovery rate. TCR association rates varied by HLA locus in a later analysis, with DRB1 highest and HLA-C lowest.

Regarding this clone: The antigen is not known.

The PCR contained 60 Vbeta and 13 Jbeta primers. Repertoires were generated with immunoSEQ multiplex PCR, while TCRdb's copy carries only in-frame clones and drops some. The table has about 210,000 clones, about 85% seen once. V lost 7 bases and J lost 0, with 7 bases in between. The length of the CDR3 is 12 residues. Germline CDR1 and CDR2: LNHDA and SQIVND (reference sequence). Material for sequencing was PBMCs. The rearrangement uses TRBV19 and TRBJ2-7; D is ambiguous. The receptor was isolated from a boy younger than 10 in good health and CMV-seronegative. CDR3 region: CASTDTSYEQYF. In DNA, the CDR3 is TGTGCCAGTACAGATACCTCCTACGAGCAGTACTTC.